This TCR beta chain was profiled in a study of shared clonotypes between healthy human individuals. Study-wide findings and caveats: The genetic and exposure-history diversity represented was limited by few donors. Specimens sampled were limited to blood, with tissue repertoires likely differing.

The CDR3 extends over 14 amino acids. The germline CDR1 and CDR2 sequences are SNHLY and FYNNEI. Trimming took off 5 bases at V and 2 bases at J, with 13 bases between the two ends. Naive CD45RA+ and memory CD45RA-negative subsets were split from CD4+ cells. A remark on this clone: Antigen unknown.

The genomic DNA of each subset was split evenly across several immunoSEQ plates. Clones were sequenced by immunoSEQ multiplex PCR, and TCRdb holds only the in-frame ones, with some missing. Of roughly 2.2 million clones in the sample, 80% to 95% were seen once. The V call is TRBV2, the J call TRBJ2-7; D remains unclear. Sequenced sample: naive CD4+ T cells from PBMCs. Subset given: CD45RA+ positively selected. The sequence was obtained from a man between 18 and 35 years old in good health. Some clones in this sample may be carry-over from other donors' samples. This CDR3 reads CASSPPRQAYEQYF. The CDR3 nucleotides read TGTGCCAGCAGTCCTCCACGCCAGGCCTACGAGCAGTACTTC.